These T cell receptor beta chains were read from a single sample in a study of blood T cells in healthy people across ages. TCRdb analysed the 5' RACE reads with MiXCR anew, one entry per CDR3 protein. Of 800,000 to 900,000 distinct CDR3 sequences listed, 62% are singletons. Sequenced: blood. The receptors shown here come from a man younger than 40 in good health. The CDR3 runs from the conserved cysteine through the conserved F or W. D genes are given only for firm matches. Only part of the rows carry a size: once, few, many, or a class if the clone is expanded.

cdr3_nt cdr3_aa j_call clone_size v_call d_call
TGTGCCAGCGCCCGGGGAGGGGGGCCCCTTTGGAATGAGCAGTTCTTC CASARGGGPLWNEQFF TRBJ2-1 . TRBV7-2 .
TGTGCCAGCAGTTGGACGGACCCCTCGGACACCGGGGAGCTGTTTTTT CASSWTDPSDTGELFF TRBJ2-2 . TRBV6-6 .
TGTGCCAGCAGCGTCGGGGACAGCCATTATGGCTACACCTTC CASSVGDSHYGYTF TRBJ1-2 . TRBV12-3/TRBV12-4 TRBD1
TGTGCCAGCAGCTTGGTGTATGATGAGCAGTTCTTC CASSLVYDEQFF TRBJ2-1 . TRBV5-6 .
TGCGCCAGCAGCTTGTTCCGACAGTGGGTAGAAGGAAAACTGTTTTTT CASSLFRQWVEGKLFF TRBJ1-4 . TRBV5-1 .
TGTGCCAGCACCGGGCAGTTGATCTACGAGCAGTACTTC CASTGQLIYEQYF TRBJ2-7 . TRBV28 .
TGCAGTGTACCAAGACAGTATGGCTACACCTTC CSVPRQYGYTF TRBJ1-2 . TRBV20-1 .
TGTGCCAGCAGCTTAATGGAGGGTACCGAGCAGTACTTC CASSLMEGTEQYF TRBJ2-7 . TRBV7-9 .
TGTGCCAGCAGCCAAGATAGCCCGAATGAGCAGTTCTTC CASSQDSPNEQFF TRBJ2-1 . TRBV3-1 .
TGCAGTGCTAGAGTACAGGGGATCGCCTACGAGCAGTACTTC CSARVQGIAYEQYF TRBJ2-7 few TRBV20-1 TRBD1
TGCGCCAGCACCCGGGAATCAACTAATGAAAAACTGTTTTTT CASTRESTNEKLFF TRBJ1-4 . TRBV5-1 .
TGTGCCAGCAGTGAATTGATCGGTAAGGTGAACTATGGCTACACCTTC CASSELIGKVNYGYTF TRBJ1-2 . TRBV6-1 .
TGTGCCATCGGGCAGGGGACAGATACGCAGTATTTT CAIGQGTDTQYF TRBJ2-3 . TRBV10-3 .
TGTGCCAGCAGCTTATTTACGAGGGGAGATGGCCAGTACTTC CASSLFTRGDGQYF TRBJ2-5 . TRBV11-2 .
TGCAGTGCTAGAGTTTCGAACCCTGAAGCTTTCTTT CSARVSNPEAFF TRBJ1-1 . TRBV20-1 .
TGCAGTGCTCCGGACAGGGGGCAACGGGGCTATGGCTACACCTTC CSAPDRGQRGYGYTF TRBJ1-2 . TRBV20-1 TRBD1
TGTGCCACTCAGACAGGCATGAACACTGAAGCTTTCTTT CATQTGMNTEAFF TRBJ1-1 . TRBV5-6 .
TGTGCCAGCAGCTTACTGCTCGGGGGGGCCTATGAGCAGTTCTTC CASSLLLGGAYEQFF TRBJ2-1 once TRBV7-3 TRBD2
TGTGCCAGTACTCGGGACATCGGGGGGAACATTCAGTACTTC CASTRDIGGNIQYF TRBJ2-4 . TRBV19 .
TGTGCCAGCAGTAAACAGGGGGCGGTCCCGAACACTGAAGCTTTCTTT CASSKQGAVPNTEAFF TRBJ1-1 once TRBV6-5 TRBD1
TGTGCCAGCAGGCCGGGGGATCCCTACGAGCAGTACTTC CASRPGDPYEQYF TRBJ2-7 . TRBV28 .
TGCGCCAGCAGCCCCGGGGGGACAGCAGATACGCAGTATTTT CASSPGGTADTQYF TRBJ2-3 few TRBV5-1 .
TGTGCCAGCAGCTTAGGGCAGGATACGCAGTATTTT CASSLGQDTQYF TRBJ2-3 . TRBV5-1 .
TGTGCCAGCAGCTTAGAGGGCAGGGCGGTAGATACGCAGTATTTT CASSLEGRAVDTQYF TRBJ2-3 . TRBV7-2 .